The clone carrying this T cell receptor beta chain came up a few times. Its antigen is undetermined. The authors made TCR beta libraries by quantitative 5'-RACE with molecular barcodes. TCRdb fed the 5' RACE reads into MiXCR, producing one record per CDR3 protein. This table holds 200,000 to 300,000 distinct CDR3 sequences, around 7.8% found once. These data originate in a study of CD8 T cells in ankylosing spondylitis. Study results and caveats: Certain motif variants had earlier appeared in reactive arthritis synovial fluid and blood. Significantly higher representation of disease-linked clones was reported for matched ankylosing spondylitis synovial fluid. Blood of patients with ankylosing spondylitis appeared to be characterized by a TCR beta motif of several highly homologous variants.

V lost 3 bases, J lost 5 bases, and 5 bases stayed unmatched. CDR1 SGHRS and CDR2 YFSETQ come from the germline V gene. This CDR3 has 15 amino acids. Sequencing was carried out using blood, either unsorted or a sorted T cell fraction (not recorded which). The chain uses TRBV5-1 and TRBJ2-2, with TRBD1 matching 9 bases. The clonotype originates from a male donor with ankylosing spondylitis or in good health (not recorded which). The CDR3 protein is CASSWDRDWTGELFF. The CDR3 DNA is TGCGCCAGCAGCTGGGACAGGGACTGGACCGGGGAGCTGTTTTTT.